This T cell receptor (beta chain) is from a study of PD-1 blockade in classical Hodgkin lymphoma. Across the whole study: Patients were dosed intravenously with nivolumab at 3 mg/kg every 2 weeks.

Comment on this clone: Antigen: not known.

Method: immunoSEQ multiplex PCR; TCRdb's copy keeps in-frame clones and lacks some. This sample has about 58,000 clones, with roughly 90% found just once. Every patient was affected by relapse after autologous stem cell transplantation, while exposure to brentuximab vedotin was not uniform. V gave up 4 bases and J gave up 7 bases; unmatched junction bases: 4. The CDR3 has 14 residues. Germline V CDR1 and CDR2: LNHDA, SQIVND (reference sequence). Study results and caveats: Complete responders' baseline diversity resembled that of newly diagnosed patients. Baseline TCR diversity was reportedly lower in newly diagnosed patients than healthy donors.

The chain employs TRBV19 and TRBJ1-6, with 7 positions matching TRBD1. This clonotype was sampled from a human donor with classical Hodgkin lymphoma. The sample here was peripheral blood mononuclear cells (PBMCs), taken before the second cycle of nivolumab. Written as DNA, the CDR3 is TGTGCCAGTAGTAATCAGGGGGGGAATTCACCCCTCCACTTT. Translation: CASSNQGGNSPLHF.